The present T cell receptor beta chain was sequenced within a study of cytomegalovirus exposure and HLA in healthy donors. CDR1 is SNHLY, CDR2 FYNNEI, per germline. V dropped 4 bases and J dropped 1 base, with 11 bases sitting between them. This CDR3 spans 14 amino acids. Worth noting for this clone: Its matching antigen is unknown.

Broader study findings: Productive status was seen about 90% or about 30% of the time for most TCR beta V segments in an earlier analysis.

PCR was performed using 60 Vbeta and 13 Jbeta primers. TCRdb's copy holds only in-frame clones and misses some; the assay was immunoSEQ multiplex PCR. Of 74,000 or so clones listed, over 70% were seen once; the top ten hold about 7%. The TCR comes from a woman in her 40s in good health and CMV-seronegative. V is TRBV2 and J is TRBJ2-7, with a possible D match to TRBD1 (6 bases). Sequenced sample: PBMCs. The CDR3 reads CASSAGTLSYEQYF. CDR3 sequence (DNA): TGTGCCAGCAGTGCCGGGACACTTTCCTACGAGCAGTACTTC.